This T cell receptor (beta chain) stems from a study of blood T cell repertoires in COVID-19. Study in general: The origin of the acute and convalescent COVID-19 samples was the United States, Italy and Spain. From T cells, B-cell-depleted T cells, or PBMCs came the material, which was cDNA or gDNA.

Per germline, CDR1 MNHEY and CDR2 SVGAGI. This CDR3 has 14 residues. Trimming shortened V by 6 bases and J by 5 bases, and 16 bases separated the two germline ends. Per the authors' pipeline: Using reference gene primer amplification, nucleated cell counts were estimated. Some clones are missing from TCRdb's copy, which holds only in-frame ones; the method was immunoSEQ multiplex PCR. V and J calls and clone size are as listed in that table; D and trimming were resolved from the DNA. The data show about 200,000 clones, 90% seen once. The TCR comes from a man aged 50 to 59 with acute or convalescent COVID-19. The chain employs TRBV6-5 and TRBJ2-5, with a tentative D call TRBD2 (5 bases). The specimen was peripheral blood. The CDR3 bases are TGTGCCAGCAGCCCCATGCGAGGGAGCGAGACCCAGTACTTC. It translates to CASSPMRGSETQYF.